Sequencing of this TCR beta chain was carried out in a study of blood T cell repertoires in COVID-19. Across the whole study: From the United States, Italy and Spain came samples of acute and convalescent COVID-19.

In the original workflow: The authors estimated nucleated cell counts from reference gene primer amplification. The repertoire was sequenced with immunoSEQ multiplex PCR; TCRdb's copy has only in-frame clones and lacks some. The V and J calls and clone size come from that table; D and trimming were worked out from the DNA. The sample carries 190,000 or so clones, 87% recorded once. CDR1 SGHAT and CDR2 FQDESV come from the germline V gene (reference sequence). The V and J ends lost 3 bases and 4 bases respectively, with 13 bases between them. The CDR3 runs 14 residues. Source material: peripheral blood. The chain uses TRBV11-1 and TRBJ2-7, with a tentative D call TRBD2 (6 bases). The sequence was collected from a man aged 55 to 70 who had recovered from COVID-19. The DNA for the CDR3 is TGTGCCAGCAGCTTGACAGAACGGGGGTACGAGCAGTACTTC. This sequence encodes CASSLTERGYEQYF.